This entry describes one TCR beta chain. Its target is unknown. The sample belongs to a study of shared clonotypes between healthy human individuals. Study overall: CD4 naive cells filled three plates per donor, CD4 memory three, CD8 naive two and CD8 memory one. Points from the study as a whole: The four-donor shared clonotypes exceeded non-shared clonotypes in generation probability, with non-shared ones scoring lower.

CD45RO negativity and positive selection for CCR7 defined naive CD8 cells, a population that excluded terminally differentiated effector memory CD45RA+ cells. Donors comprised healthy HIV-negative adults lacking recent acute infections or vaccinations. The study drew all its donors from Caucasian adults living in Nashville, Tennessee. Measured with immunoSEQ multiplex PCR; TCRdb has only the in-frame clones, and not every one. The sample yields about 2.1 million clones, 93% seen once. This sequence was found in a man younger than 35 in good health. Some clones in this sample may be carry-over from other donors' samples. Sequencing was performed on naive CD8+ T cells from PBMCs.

For the CDR3, the DNA is TGTGCCAGCAGCCTTTGGGGGACTTCCAACTATGGCTACACCTTC. Protein sequence: CASSLWGTSNYGYTF. The rearrangement joins TRBV4-2 to TRBJ1-2, with D perhaps matching TRBD1 (5 bases). The ends were cut back, 4 bases at V and 2 bases at J, with 14 bases in the middle. CDR1 is LGHNA and CDR2 is YNFKEQ in the germline V gene. The CDR3 contains 15 residues.